This TCR beta chain was documented in a study of shared clonotypes between healthy human individuals. Donors, healthy HIV-negative adults, lacked recent acute infections or vaccinations. There were only Caucasian adults among the donors, and all lived in Nashville, Tennessee. The CDR3 loop spans 16 amino acids. The V gene end was trimmed by 2 bases and the J gene end by 3 bases; junction bases not matched to a gene: 8. Germline lookup yields CDR1 SNHLY and CDR2 FYNNEI. The sample holds one count of this clone. Only in-frame clones appear in the TCRdb table, and some are missing; sequencing was by immunoSEQ multiplex PCR. The repertoire consists of about 2.4 million clones, with around 94% occurring once and the leading ten covering about 0.13%.

Sequenced material: naive CD4+ T cells sorted from blood. Subset denoted: CD45RA+ positively selected. The source is a man aged 18 to 30 in good health. This rearrangement joins TRBV2 to TRBJ2-7, with 9 bases that match TRBD1. The CDR3: CASSERAPGQGYEQYF. Here the CDR3 DNA reads TGTGCCAGCAGTGAAAGAGCACCGGGACAGGGCTACGAGCAGTACTTC.